This TCR beta chain derives from a study of T cell responses to AZD1222 COVID-19 vaccine. Overall study results and limits: Only five or six AZD1222 recipients tested seropositive at baseline. The study reported that nearly half of spike-specific TCRs target unmutated variant regions. Among the donors, most were white British and more were female, and clonal diversity was possibly underestimated.

The ends were cut back, 6 bases at V and 3 bases at J, with 19 bases in the middle. The CDR3 extends over 16 amino acids. Germline CDR1 and CDR2: SGDLS and YYNGEE. A word on this clone: Its antigen is unknown.

Assay: immunoSEQ multiplex PCR; the TCRdb copy retains only in-frame clones and omits some. Seen here are approximately 140,000 clones, approximately 93% observed once, and the top ten hold about 5%. The specimen was peripheral blood, collected on day 0 of AZD1222 vaccination. The receptor was isolated from an adult in good health. The V and J genes are TRBV9 and TRBJ1-3; a possible D gene is TRBD1 (6 bases). The CDR3 DNA reads TGTGCCAGCAACCCAGAGGGGGGGCGCGGTGGAAACACCATATATTTT. Its protein is CASNPEGGRGGNTIYF.